The TCR beta chain described here comes from a study of T cell repertoires in cytomegalovirus infection. Looking at the study overall: Matching HLA type, along with CMV infection, was indicated by public TCR beta signatures.

TCRdb recomputed calls from the reads with MiXCR, one row per CDR3 protein. The sample carries fewer than 700,000 distinct CDR3 sequences, 20% to 25% recorded once. This CDR3 comprises 13 residues. Trimming stripped 7 bases from V and 0 bases from J, with 7 bases between. Germline assignment: CDR1 ENHRY and CDR2 SYGVKD. This clonotype was counted a few times. Its antigen remains unknown. General observations from the study: Summed public TCR beta family frequency identified CMV carriers bearing the relevant HLA. What dominated the ex vivo response were HLA-C-restricted CMV-specific TCR beta clonotypes.

The sequencing sample was made of CD8+ T cells from PBMCs. The receptor was isolated from a human donor in good health (CMV status not recorded). Some clones in this sample may be carry-over from other donors' samples. V is TRBV10-3 and J is TRBJ2-1; no reliable D call. CDR3 sequence reads: CAIKVNSYNEQFF. CDR3 DNA sequence: TGTGCCATCAAAGTGAACTCCTACAATGAGCAGTTCTTC.